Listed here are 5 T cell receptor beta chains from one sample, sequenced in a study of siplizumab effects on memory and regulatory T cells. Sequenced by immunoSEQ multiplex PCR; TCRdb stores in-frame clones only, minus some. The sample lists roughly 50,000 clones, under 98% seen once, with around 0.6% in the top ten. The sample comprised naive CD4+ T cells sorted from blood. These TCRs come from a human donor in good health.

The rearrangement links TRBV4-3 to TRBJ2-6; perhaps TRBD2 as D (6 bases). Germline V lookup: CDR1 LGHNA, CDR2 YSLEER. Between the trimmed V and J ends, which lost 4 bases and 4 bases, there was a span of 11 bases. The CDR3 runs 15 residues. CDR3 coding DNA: TGCGCCAGCAGCCGGGGGAGGAACGGGGCCAACGTCCTGACTTTC. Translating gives CASSRGRNGANVLTF.

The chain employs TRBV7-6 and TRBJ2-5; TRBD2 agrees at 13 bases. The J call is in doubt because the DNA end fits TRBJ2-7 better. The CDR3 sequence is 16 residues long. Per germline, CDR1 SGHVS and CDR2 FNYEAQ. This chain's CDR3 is CASSSNGLAGEGEQYF. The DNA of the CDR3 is TGTGCCAGCAGCTCGAATGGACTAGCGGGAGAGGGCGAGCAGTACTTC.

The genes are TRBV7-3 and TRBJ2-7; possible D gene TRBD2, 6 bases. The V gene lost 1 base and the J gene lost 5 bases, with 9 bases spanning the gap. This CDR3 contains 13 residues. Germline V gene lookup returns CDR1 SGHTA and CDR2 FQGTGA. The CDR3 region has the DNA TGTGCCAGCAGCTTAAGGAGGGGCGACGAGCAGTACTTC. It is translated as CASSLRRGDEQYF.

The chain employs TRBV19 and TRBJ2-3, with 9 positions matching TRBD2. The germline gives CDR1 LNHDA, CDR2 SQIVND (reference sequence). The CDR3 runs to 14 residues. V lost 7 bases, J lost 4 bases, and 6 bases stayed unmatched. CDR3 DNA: TGTGCCAGTAATTTAGCGGGAGTCTCAGATACGCAGTATTTT. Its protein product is CASNLAGVSDTQYF.

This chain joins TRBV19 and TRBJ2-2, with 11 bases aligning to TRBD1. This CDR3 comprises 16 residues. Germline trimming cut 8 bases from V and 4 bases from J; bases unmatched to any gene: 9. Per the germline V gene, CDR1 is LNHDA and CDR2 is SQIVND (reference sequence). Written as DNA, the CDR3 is TGTGCCAGTCGTGGAGTCGGGACAGGGGGCACCGGGGAGCTGTTTTTT. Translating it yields CASRGVGTGGTGELFF.